A single sample gave rise to the 18 T cell receptor beta chains below, sequenced in a study of breast tumors, draining lymph nodes, adjacent tissues. TCRdb fed the multiplex PCR reads into MiXCR, producing one record per CDR3 protein. The sample holds approximately 60,000 distinct CDR3 sequences, around 60% seen once. Specimen: breast tumor tissue. These TCRs come from a female donor with breast cancer. Some clones in this sample may be carry-over from other donors' samples.

Comments on this clonotype: The junction does not match germline at one end; this may be a read error. This chain links TRBV7-9 with TRBJ2-5, with 14 bases matching TRBD2. Germline V gene data show CDR1 as SEHNR and CDR2 as FQNEAQ (reference sequence). The CDR3 consists of 17 residues. The CDR3 nucleotides read TGTGCCAGCAGCCCCCAGACTAGCGGGAGGGGGCAAGAGCCCCAGTACTTC. It encodes CASSPQTSGRGQEPQYF.

For this clonotype: Germline is not matched at one junction end, which may reflect a read error. The V call is TRBV4-1, the J call TRBJ2-1; possible D gene TRBD2, 5 bases. The CDR3 has 16 amino acids. CDR1 MGHRA and CDR2 YSYEKL come from the germline V gene. The CDR3 protein is CASSPPNGELSNQQFF. In DNA form, the CDR3 reads TGCGCCAGCAGCCCACCTAATGGGGAGCTTAGCAATCAGCAGTTCTTC.

V usage is TRBV5-6 and J usage is TRBJ2-5, with D possibly matching TRBD2 (6 bases). Per the germline V gene, CDR1 is SGHDT and CDR2 is YYEEEE. V was cut by 0 bases and J by 2 bases, with 11 bases left in between. The CDR3 runs 15 residues. The DNA of the CDR3 is TGTGCCAGCAGCTTGGCCAGCGCGGGACAAGAGACCCAGTACTTC. It translates to CASSLASAGQETQYF.

With respect to this clonotype: The germline gene is not matched at one end of the junction; a read error may be the cause. The chain joins TRBV25-1 to TRBJ1-2; weak D call: TRBD1 (6 bases). The CDR3 has 14 amino acids. Germline lookup yields CDR1 MGHDK and CDR2 SYGVNS. The CDR3 region is CASSDSGDNCGYTF. In DNA form, the CDR3 reads TGTGCCAGCAGTGATTCAGGGGATAACTGTGGCTACACCTTC.

This clonotype was recorded many times. This rearrangement joins TRBV4-1 to TRBJ2-3, with 9 nucleotides matching TRBD1. The CDR3 contains 16 residues. Per the germline V gene, CDR1 is MGHRA and CDR2 is YSYEKL. After removal of 5 bases from V and 5 bases from J, the junction contained 11 bases not matched to a gene. The CDR3 is CASSSRPGQGGDTQYF. The CDR3 bases are TGCGCCAGCAGCTCCCGCCCGGGACAGGGCGGAGATACGCAGTATTTT.

The chain is built from TRBV7-2 and TRBJ1-2; TRBD1 aligns across 9 bases. Germline CDR1 reads SGHTA; CDR2 reads FQGNSA. The CDR3 loop spans 14 amino acids. V dropped 2 bases and J dropped 5; count of bases not matched to a gene: 3. This CDR3 is CASSLTGGVYGYTF. The CDR3 DNA is TGTGCCAGCAGCTTAACAGGGGGCGTGTATGGCTACACCTTC.

This clonotype was observed once. One end of the junction does not line up with germline, which may come from a read error. The chain couples TRBV6-6 to TRBJ1-2, with 8 bases lining up with TRBD1. The CDR3 is 14 residues long. Germline V gives CDR1 MNHNY, CDR2 SVGAGI (reference sequence). The CDR3 protein is CANSPRTGQAVPTF. CDR3 DNA: TGTGCCAACAGTCCGAGGACGGGACAGGCCGTTCCCACCTTC.

This clonotype is categorized as medium-sized. CDR3 nucleotides: TGCAGTGCTAGATCCACGGGTAGGGGGACCACAGATACGCAGTATTTT. Amino acid sequence: CSARSTGRGTTDTQYF. V is TRBV20-1 and J is TRBJ2-3, with a tentative D call TRBD1 (6 bases). The CDR3 length is 16 residues. The ends were cut back, 2 bases at V and 2 bases at J, with 17 bases in the middle. Germline CDR1 and CDR2: DFQATT and SNEGSKA (reference sequence).

V gene TRBV5-1 combines with J gene TRBJ2-3; no definite D call. The CDR3 is 13 residues long. CDR1 SGHRS and CDR2 YFSETQ come from the germline V gene. V was cut by 2 bases and J by 0 bases, with 4 bases left in between. This CDR3 reads CASSFLSTDTQYF. CDR3 nucleotides: TGCGCCAGCAGCTTTCTTAGCACAGATACGCAGTATTTT.

The J gene is TRBJ2-6, the V gene TRBV24-1, with D possibly TRBD2 on 6 matching bases. Germline assignment: CDR1 KGHDR and CDR2 SFDVKD. V was trimmed by 4 bases and J by 0 bases, leaving 9 bases between them. The CDR3 has 16 amino acids. CDR3 sequence (DNA): TGTGCCACCAGTGACCGGCGGGACTCTGGGGCCAACGTCCTGACTTTC. The encoded protein is CATSDRRDSGANVLTF.

This clonotype was recorded only once. Mismatch with germline at one junction end may stem from a read error. The rearrangement joins TRBV2 to TRBJ2-6; 9 bases align to TRBD2. Germline V gene data show CDR1 as SNHLY and CDR2 as FYNNEI. The CDR3 totals 19 residues. CDR3 sequence: CASSRGQAGGIAGANGLTF. CDR3 in DNA: TGTGCCAGCAGTAGAGGACAAGCGGGGGGCATCGCTGGGGCCAACGGCCTGACTTTC.

This clonotype was recorded many times. This chain connects TRBV28 to TRBJ1-2, with 7 bases matching TRBD1. J lost 4 bases, V lost 8 bases, and 4 bases had no gene match. The CDR3 extends over 12 amino acids. Germline CDR1 and CDR2: MDHEN and SYDVKM. The CDR3 nucleotides read TGTGCCAGCCTTACAGGGGCCTATGGCTACACCTTC. Translation: CASLTGAYGYTF.

The rearrangement links TRBV15 to TRBJ1-5, with D possibly TRBD1 on 5 matching bases. Trimming took 1 base from V and 6 from J, leaving 10 bases between them. The germline V gene has CDR1 LNHNV and CDR2 YYDKDF (reference sequence). CDR3 size: 14 residues. For the CDR3, the DNA is TGTGCCACCAGCAGAGTGTGGGGCGGTCAGCCCCAGCATTTT. Translated, it gives CATSRVWGGQPQHF. The variable domain in full, completed from reference TRBV15 and TRBJ1-5, reads DAMVIQNPRYQVTQFGKPVTLSCSQTLNHNVMYWYQQKSSQAPKLLFHYYDKDFNNEADTPDNFQSRRPNTSFCFLDIRSPGLGDTAMYLCATSRVWGGQPQHFGDGTRLSIL.

This clonotype has ten or more counts. The chain is built from TRBV12-3 or TRBV12-4 and TRBJ1-5; D might be TRBD1 (5 bases). This CDR3 is built from 17 residues. V was shortened by 5 bases and J by 0 bases, with 17 bases between the two germline ends. CDR3 sequence: CASSPGLRGLSNQPQHF. The CDR3 nucleotides read TGTGCCAGCAGTCCAGGGCTTCGCGGGCTTAGCAATCAGCCCCAGCATTTT.

The V and J genes are TRBV3-1 and TRBJ2-5; TRBD2 is a possible D gene (5 bases). V was shortened by 0 bases and J by 5 bases, with 10 bases between the two germline ends. CDR3 length: 14 amino acids. CDR1 is LGHDT and CDR2 is YNNKEL in the germline V gene (reference sequence). CDR3 sequence reads: CASSQERRGETQYF. In DNA form, the CDR3 reads TGTGCCAGCAGCCAAGAAAGGAGAGGGGAGACCCAGTACTTC.

This clonotype was counted at least ten times. This chain connects TRBV5-5 to TRBJ2-1; unclear D gene. The CDR3 contains 17 residues. Germline CDR1 reads SGHKS; CDR2 reads YYEKEE (reference sequence). The V gene lost 0 bases and the J gene lost 8 bases, with 21 bases spanning the gap. The CDR3 spells CASSLGVGMRKVDEQFF. In DNA form, the CDR3 reads TGTGCCAGCAGCTTGGGAGTAGGTATGAGGAAGGTCGATGAGCAGTTCTTC.

Of note for this clonotype: Given the absence of the conserved phenylalanine or tryptophan at the CDR3 end, a read error is likely. V is TRBV28 and J is TRBJ2-7; no firm D call. The CDR3 is made up of 12 amino acids. Germline V gene data show CDR1 as MDHEN and CDR2 as SYDVKM. The ends were cut back, 3 bases at V and 6 bases at J, with 9 bases in the middle. The CDR3 DNA follows: TGTGCCAGCAGTTTGCTGATTTGCGAGCAGTACCTC. This encodes CASSLLICEQYL.

V is TRBV19 and J is TRBJ2-3; weak D call: TRBD2 (6 bases). Per the germline V gene, CDR1 is LNHDA and CDR2 is SQIVND (reference sequence). CDR3 length: 15 amino acids. V lost 5 bases and J lost 0, with 12 bases in between. Here the CDR3 reads CASSLPGTSTDTQYF. The CDR3 bases are TGTGCCAGTAGTCTCCCCGGGACTAGCACAGATACGCAGTATTTT.